The clone carrying this TCR beta chain was picked up a small number of times. Its target is unknown. The entry originates in a study of T cell responses to AZD1222 COVID-19 vaccine. Study details: Samples with a second dose at about 4 or about 12 weeks were pooled together.

General observations from the study: The repertoires were collected only after the peak T cell response.

The V gene lost 8 bases and the J gene lost 3 bases, with 10 bases spanning the gap. The CDR3 is 13 residues long. Germline V CDR1 and CDR2: SGHVS, FQNEAQ. Only in-frame clones appear in the TCRdb table, and some are missing; sequencing was by immunoSEQ multiplex PCR. The repertoire holds some 140,000 clones, with approximately 90% as singletons. The specimen comprised peripheral blood, sampled on day 0 of AZD1222 vaccination. This rearrangement joins TRBV7-8 to TRBJ2-2, with D unclear. The TCR originated in an adult in good health. The CDR3: CASVGAYTGELFF. DNA for the CDR3: TGTGCCAGCGTTGGAGCATACACCGGGGAGCTGTTTTTT.